Shown below are 10 T cell receptor beta chains from a single sample sequenced in a study of blood T cell repertoires in COVID-19. Data came from immunoSEQ multiplex PCR; TCRdb stores just in-frame clones and leaves some out. This sample has 200,000 to 250,000 clones, with around 88% found just once. What was sequenced was peripheral blood. These receptor sequences come from a man aged 80 or over with acute or convalescent COVID-19.

J is TRBJ2-1 and V is TRBV6-6; D unresolved. The CDR3 covers 15 residues. Germline V gene lookup returns CDR1 MNHNY and CDR2 SVGAGI (reference sequence). Trimming took 5 bases from V and 6 from J, leaving 17 bases between them. The DNA for the CDR3 is TGTGCCAGCAGTCCGAGCCTCAGGATAAGCAATGAGCAGTTCTTC. Encoded protein: CASSPSLRISNEQFF.

V usage is TRBV6-5 and J usage is TRBJ1-1, with 8 bases that match TRBD1. The germline CDR1 and CDR2 sequences are MNHEY and SVGAGI. J was trimmed by 3 bases and V by 0 bases; bases with no gene match: 3. The CDR3 consists of 15 residues. CDR3 sequence reads: CASSYSDRGYTEAFF. The CDR3 DNA sequence: TGTGCCAGCAGTTACTCTGACAGGGGATACACTGAAGCTTTCTTT.

This sequence joins TRBV19 and TRBJ1-1, with a weak D call TRBD1 (5 bases). V lost 7 bases to trimming and J lost 1 base, with 16 bases between them. The germline gives CDR1 LNHDA, CDR2 SQIVND (reference sequence). This CDR3 region has 15 residues. The CDR3 nucleotides are TGTGCCAGTACCCACGGGGGGGTGGGGAACACTGAAGCTTTCTTT. Translating gives CASTHGGVGNTEAFF.

The chain carries TRBV15 and TRBJ1-4; no clear D. Germline loops: CDR1 LNHNV, CDR2 YYDKDF (reference sequence). The CDR3 spans 14 residues. V was trimmed by 5 bases and J by 5 bases, leaving 12 bases between them. CDR3 loop: CATSPRSGNEKLFF. CDR3 sequence (DNA): TGTGCCACCAGCCCCCGATCCGGGAATGAAAAACTGTTTTTT.

The chain combines TRBV29-1 with TRBJ2-1; possibly TRBD1 for D (6 bases). This CDR3 is built from 14 residues. Germline lookup yields CDR1 SQVTM and CDR2 ANQGSEA. Trimming removed 6 bases from V and 5 bases from J, with 17 bases in between. The CDR3 loop is CSVRLQGPNNEQFF. The CDR3 DNA reads as TGCAGCGTCCGTTTACAGGGACCAAACAATGAGCAGTTCTTC.

The chain employs TRBV28 and TRBJ1-1; perhaps TRBD1 as D (6 bases). The CDR3 spans 11 residues. Germline V gene sequence: CDR1 MDHEN, CDR2 SYDVKM. The CDR3 reads CAVVRGSEAFF. The CDR3 coding sequence is TGTGCGGTAGTCAGGGGTTCTGAAGCTTTCTTT.

The chain has TRBV19 and TRBJ1-4, with a weak D call TRBD1 (6 bases). The CDR3 consists of 15 residues. V was clipped by 4 bases and J by 0 bases, with 9 bases between them. Germline CDR1 LNHDA, CDR2 SQIVND (reference sequence). In DNA form, the CDR3 reads TGTGCCAGTAGTAGGGACAAAGCAACTAATGAAAAACTGTTTTTT. As protein: CASSRDKATNEKLFF.

Concerning this clone: Other DNA variants within this sample encode the same CDR3. This chain connects TRBV18 to TRBJ2-2; weak D call: TRBD1 (6 bases). CDR3 length: 14 residues. Germline V gene data show CDR1 as KGHSH and CDR2 as LQKENI. V was shortened by 3 bases and J by 6 bases, with 11 bases between the two germline ends. CDR3 sequence (DNA): TGTGCCAGCTCACCCCAACAGGGTGCCGGGGAGCTGTTTTTT. Translated: CASSPQQGAGELFF.

This sequence joins TRBV6-5 and TRBJ2-1, with 8 bases identical to TRBD1. CDR1 and CDR2 from the germline V gene are MNHEY and SVGAGI. The CDR3 totals 15 residues. The V gene end was trimmed by 2 bases and the J gene end by 4 bases; junction bases not matched to a gene: 4. DNA for the CDR3: TGTGCCAGCAGTTACCCTGGACAGGGTTACAATGAGCAGTTCTTC. Translation gives CASSYPGQGYNEQFF.

V is TRBV5-6 and J is TRBJ1-1; 8 nucleotides match TRBD1. The CDR3 has 15 amino acids. In germline, CDR1 is SGHDT, CDR2 YYEEEE. J gave up 4 bases and V 1 base, and 6 bases lay outside the gene matches. The CDR3 coding sequence is TGTGCCAGCAGCTTGCCGACAGGGGCCGGCACTGAAGCTTTCTTT. It yields the protein CASSLPTGAGTEAFF.